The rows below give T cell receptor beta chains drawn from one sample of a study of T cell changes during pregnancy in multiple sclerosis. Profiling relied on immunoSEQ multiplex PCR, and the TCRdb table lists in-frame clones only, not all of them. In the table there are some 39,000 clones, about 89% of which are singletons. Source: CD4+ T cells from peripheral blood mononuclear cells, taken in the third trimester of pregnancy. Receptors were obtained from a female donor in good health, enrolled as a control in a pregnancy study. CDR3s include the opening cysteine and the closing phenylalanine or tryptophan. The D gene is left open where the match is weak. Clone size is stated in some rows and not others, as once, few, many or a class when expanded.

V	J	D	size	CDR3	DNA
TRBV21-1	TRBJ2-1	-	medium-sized	CASSPPSPYNEQFF	TGTGCCAGCAGCCCTCCCTCCCCCTACAATGAGCAGTTCTTC
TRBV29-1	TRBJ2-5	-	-	CSGRLLLEETQYF	TGCAGCGGACGACTTTTGCTCGAAGAGACCCAGTACTTC
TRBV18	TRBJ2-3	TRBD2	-	CASSPVPTSGRRVSTDTQYF	TGTGCCAGCTCACCAGTCCCAACTAGCGGGAGACGAGTCAGCACAGATACGCAGTATTTT
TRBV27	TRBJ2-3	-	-	CASSLPHGSGVASTDTQYF	TGTGCCAGCAGTTTGCCCCACGGGTCCGGGGTCGCTAGCACAGATACGCAGTATTTT
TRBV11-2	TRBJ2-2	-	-	CASSFTLTGNTGELFF	TGTGCCAGCAGCTTCACCCTGACAGGGAACACCGGGGAGCTGTTTTTT
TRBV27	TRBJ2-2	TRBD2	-	CASSWAAGGATGELFF	TGTGCCAGCAGTTGGGCTGCGGGAGGGGCCACCGGGGAGCTGTTTTTT
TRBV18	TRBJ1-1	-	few	CASSPQGAFSGTEAFF	TGTGCCAGCTCACCACAAGGGGCATTCTCGGGCACTGAAGCTTTCTTT
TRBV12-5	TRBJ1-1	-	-	CASGLGQEAFF	TGTGCTAGTGGTTTGGGCCAGGAAGCTTTCTTT
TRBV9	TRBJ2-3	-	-	CASKPPGGAKDTQYF	TGTGCCAGCAAACCCCCTGGTGGGGCGAAAGATACGCAGTATTTT
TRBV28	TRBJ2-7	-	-	CASSSPGLSSYEQYF	TGTGCCAGCAGTTCCCCGGGACTGAGTTCCTACGAGCAGTACTTC
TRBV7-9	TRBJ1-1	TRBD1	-	CASSLGHLQGARWTEAFF	TGTGCCAGCAGCTTAGGCCACCTACAGGGGGCGCGGTGGACTGAAGCTTTCTTT
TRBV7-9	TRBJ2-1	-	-	CASSSGLTVDEQFF	TGTGCCAGCAGCTCGGGACTTACGGTGGATGAGCAGTTCTTC
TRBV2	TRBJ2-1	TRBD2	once	CASSKGLAAREQFF	TGTGCCAGCAGTAAGGGACTAGCAGCGCGCGAGCAGTTCTTC
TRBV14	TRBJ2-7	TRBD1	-	CASSQFPGQGAYEQYF	TGTGCCAGCAGCCAATTTCCGGGACAGGGAGCCTACGAGCAGTACTTC
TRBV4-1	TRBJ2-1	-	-	CASSQGTAVSYNEQFF	TGCGCCAGCAGCCAAGGTACAGCAGTCTCCTACAATGAGCAGTTCTTC
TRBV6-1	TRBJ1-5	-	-	CASSEHRGNQPQHF	TGTGCCAGCAGTGAACACAGGGGCAATCAGCCCCAGCATTTT